The present entry profiles one T cell receptor beta chain with its context. Source study methods: For nucleated cells, counts were estimated from reference gene primer amplification. The protocol was immunoSEQ multiplex PCR, while the TCRdb copy is restricted to in-frame clones and leaves out a portion. The V and J calls and clone size were taken over from that table, and D and trimming were inferred from the DNA. The sample has about 200,000 clones, less than 85% seen once; the top ten hold roughly 13%. The data originate from a study of blood T cell repertoires in COVID-19. Study as a whole: The United States, Italy and Spain were the sources of the acute and convalescent COVID-19 samples. The analysed material was cDNA or gDNA that came from T cells, B-cell-depleted T cells, or PBMCs.

V was trimmed by 4 bases and J by 2 bases, leaving 12 bases between them. This CDR3 has 16 amino acids. The germline V gene has CDR1 SGHVS and CDR2 FQNEAQ. Sequenced input: peripheral blood. The sequence came from a man aged 50 or older who had recovered from COVID-19. V is TRBV7-8 and J is TRBJ2-6; TRBD1 is a possible D gene (6 bases). The CDR3: CASSYRVLPGANVLTF. The CDR3 DNA reads TGTGCCAGCAGCTACAGGGTACTCCCTGGGGCCAACGTCCTGACTTTC.